This TCR beta chain is drawn from a study of preoperative IRX-2 immunotherapy in early breast cancer. Treatment denoted: preoperative locoregional IRX-2 cytokine immunotherapy. Per the germline V gene, CDR1 is MDHEN and CDR2 is SYDVKM. The CDR3 has 17 amino acids. Trimming shortened V by 4 bases and J by 4 bases, and 17 bases separated the two germline ends. TCRdb keeps only in-frame clones here, not all; method: immunoSEQ multiplex PCR. The data hold 30,000 to 45,000 clones, with 82% observed a single time. The chain is built from TRBV28 and TRBJ2-6, with D perhaps TRBD1 (5 bases). The sequences come from lymph node tissue, collected after IRX-2 immunotherapy. This sequence was found in a human donor with breast cancer. CDR3 coding DNA: TGTGCCAGCAGTTCACTCGCCAAGGGGTTAGGGGCCAACGTCCTGACTTTC. Protein product: CASSSLAKGLGANVLTF. The variable domain in full, completed from reference TRBV28 and TRBJ2-6, reads DVKVTQSSRYLVKRTGEKVFLECVQDMDHENMFWYRQDPGLGLRLIYFSYDVKMKEKGDIPEGYSVSREKKERFSLILESASTNQTSMYLCASSSLAKGLGANVLTFGAGSRLTVL.